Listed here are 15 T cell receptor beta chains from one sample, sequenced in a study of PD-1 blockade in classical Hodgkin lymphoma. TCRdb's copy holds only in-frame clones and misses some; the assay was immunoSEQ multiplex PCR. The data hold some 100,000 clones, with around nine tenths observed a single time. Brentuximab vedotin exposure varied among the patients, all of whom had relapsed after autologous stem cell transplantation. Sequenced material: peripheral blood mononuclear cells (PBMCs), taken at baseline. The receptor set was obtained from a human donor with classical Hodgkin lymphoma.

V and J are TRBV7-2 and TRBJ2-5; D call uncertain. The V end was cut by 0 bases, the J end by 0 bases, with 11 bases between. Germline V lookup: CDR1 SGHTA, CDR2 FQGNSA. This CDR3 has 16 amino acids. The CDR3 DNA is TGTGCCAGCAGCTTAGCTTTCTCATCGTACCAAGAGACCCAGTACTTC. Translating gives CASSLAFSSYQETQYF. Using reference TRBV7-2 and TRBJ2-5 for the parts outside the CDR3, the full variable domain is GAGVSQSPSNKVTEKGKDVELRCDPISGHTALYWYRQSLGQGLEFLIYFQGNSAPDKSGLPSDRFSAERTGGSVSTLTIQRTQQEDSAVYLCASSLAFSSYQETQYFGPGTRLLVL.

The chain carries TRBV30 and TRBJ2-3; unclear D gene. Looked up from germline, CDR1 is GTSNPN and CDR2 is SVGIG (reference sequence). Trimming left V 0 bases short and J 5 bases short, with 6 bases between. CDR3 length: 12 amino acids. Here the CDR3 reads CAWSVYEDTQYF. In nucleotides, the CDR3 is TGTGCCTGGAGTGTATATGAAGATACGCAGTATTTT.

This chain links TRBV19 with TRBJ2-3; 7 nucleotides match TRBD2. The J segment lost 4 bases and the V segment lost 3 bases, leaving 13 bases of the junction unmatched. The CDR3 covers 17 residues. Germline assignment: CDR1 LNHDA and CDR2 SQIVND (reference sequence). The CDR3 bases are TGTGCCAGTAGTATCTTTCCCTCCGGGGAGGGCGCAGATACGCAGTATTTT. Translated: CASSIFPSGEGADTQYF.

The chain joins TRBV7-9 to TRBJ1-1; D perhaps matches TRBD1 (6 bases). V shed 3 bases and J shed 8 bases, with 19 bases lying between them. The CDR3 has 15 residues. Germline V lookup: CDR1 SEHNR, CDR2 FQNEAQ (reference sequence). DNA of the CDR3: TGTGCCAGCAGCTTCGACTTAGGGGGGGCGGAAGAAGCTTTCTTT. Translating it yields CASSFDLGGAEEAFF.

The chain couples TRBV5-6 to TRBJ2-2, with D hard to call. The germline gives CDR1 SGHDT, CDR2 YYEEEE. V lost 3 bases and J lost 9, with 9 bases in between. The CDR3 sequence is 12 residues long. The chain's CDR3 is CASSSGLRELFF. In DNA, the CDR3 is TGTGCCAGCAGCTCTGGGCTCCGGGAGCTGTTTTTT.

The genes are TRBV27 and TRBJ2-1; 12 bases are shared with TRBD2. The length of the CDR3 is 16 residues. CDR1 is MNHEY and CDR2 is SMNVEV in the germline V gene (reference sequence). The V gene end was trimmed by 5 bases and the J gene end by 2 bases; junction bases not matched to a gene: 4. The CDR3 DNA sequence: TGTGCCAGCAGTCCACGACTAGCGGGAGCCTACAATGAGCAGTTCTTC. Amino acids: CASSPRLAGAYNEQFF.

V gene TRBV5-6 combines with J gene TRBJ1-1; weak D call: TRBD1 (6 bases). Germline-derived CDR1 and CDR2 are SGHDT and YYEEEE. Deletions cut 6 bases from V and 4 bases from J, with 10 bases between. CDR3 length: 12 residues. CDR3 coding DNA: TGTGCCAGCAACCAGGGGAGCACTGAAGCTTTCTTT. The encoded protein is CASNQGSTEAFF. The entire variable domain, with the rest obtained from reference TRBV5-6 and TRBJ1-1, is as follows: DAGVTQSPTHLIKTRGQQVTLRCSPKSGHDTVSWYQQALGQGPQFIFQYYEEEERQRGNFPDRFSGHQFPNYSSELNVNALLLGDSALYLCASNQGSTEAFFGQGTRLTVV.

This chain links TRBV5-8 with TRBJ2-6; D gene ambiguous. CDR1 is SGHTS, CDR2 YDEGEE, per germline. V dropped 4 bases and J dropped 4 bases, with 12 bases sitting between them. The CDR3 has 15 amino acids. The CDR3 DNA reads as TGTGCCAGCAGCATACGGATATCCGGGGCCAACGTCCTGACTTTC. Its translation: CASSIRISGANVLTF.

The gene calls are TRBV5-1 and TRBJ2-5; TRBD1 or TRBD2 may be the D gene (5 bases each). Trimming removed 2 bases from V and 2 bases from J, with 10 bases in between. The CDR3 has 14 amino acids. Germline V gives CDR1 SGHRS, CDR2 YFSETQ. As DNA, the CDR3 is TGCGCCAGCAGCTTTTCGGGACCTCAAGAGACCCAGTACTTC. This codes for CASSFSGPQETQYF.

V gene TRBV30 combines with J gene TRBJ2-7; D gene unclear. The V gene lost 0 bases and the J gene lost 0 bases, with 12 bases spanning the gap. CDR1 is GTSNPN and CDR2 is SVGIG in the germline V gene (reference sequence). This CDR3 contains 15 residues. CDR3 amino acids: CAWSVGRVRSYEQYF. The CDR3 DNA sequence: TGTGCCTGGAGTGTAGGTCGAGTGCGCTCCTACGAGCAGTACTTC. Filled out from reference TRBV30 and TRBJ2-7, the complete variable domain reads SQTIHQWPATLVQPVGSPLSLECTVEGTSNPNLYWYRQAAGRGLQLLFYSVGIGQISSEVPQNLSASRPQDRQFILSSKKLLLSDSGFYLCAWSVGRVRSYEQYFGPGTRLTVT.

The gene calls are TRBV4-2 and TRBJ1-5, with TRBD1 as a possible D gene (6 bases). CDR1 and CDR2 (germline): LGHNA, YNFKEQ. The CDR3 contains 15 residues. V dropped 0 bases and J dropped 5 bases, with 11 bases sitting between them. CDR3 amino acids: CASSQDRGGDQPQHF. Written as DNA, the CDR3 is TGTGCCAGCAGCCAAGACAGGGGAGGGGATCAGCCCCAGCATTTT.

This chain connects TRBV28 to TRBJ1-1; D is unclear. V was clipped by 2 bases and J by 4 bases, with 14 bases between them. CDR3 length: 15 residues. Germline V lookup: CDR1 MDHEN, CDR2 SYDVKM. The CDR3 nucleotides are TGTGCCAGCAGTTTAGAACCGGTTCCGGGCACTGAAGCTTTCTTT. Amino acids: CASSLEPVPGTEAFF.

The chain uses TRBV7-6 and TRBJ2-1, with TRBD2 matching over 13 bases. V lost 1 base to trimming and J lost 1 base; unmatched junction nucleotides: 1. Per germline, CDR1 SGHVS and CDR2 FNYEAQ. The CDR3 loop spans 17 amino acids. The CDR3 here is CASSLGLAGGSYNEQFF. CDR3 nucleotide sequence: TGTGCCAGCAGCTTAGGACTAGCGGGGGGATCCTACAATGAGCAGTTCTTC.

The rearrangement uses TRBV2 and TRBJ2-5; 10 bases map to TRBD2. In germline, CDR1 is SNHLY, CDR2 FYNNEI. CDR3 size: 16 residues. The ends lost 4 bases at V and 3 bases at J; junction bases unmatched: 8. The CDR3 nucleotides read TGTGCCAGCAGTGGAGGGGCACTAGCGGGAAAAGAGACCCAGTACTTC. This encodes CASSGGALAGKETQYF.

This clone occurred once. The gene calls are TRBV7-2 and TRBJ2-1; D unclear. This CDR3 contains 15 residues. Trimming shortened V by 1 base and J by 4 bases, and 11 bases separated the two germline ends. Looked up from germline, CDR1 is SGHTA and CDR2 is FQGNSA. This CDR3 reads CASSLVGGKYNEQFF. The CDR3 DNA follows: TGTGCCAGCAGCTTAGTTGGCGGAAAATACAATGAGCAGTTCTTC.